The rows below give T cell receptor beta chains drawn from one sample of a study of cytomegalovirus exposure and HLA in healthy donors. Clones were read by immunoSEQ multiplex PCR, and TCRdb kept only the in-frame ones, dropping some. The table records about 210,000 clones, about 83% of them present only once. Sequenced: PBMCs. All receptors come from a woman between 50 and 59 years old in good health and CMV-seropositive. CDR3s include the opening cysteine and the closing phenylalanine or tryptophan. D genes are given only for firm matches. The size field is filled for only some rows; it gives once, few, many or a size class.

abundance	j_gene	v_gene	d_gene	CDR3aa	CDR3nt
few	TRBJ2-7	TRBV14	TRBD1	CASSPDRGAYEQYF	TGTGCCAGCAGTCCCGACAGGGGAGCGTACGAGCAGTACTTC
.	TRBJ2-6	TRBV7-3	.	CASSPNTGGANVLTF	TGTGCCAGCAGTCCAAATACTGGTGGGGCCAACGTCCTGACTTTC
.	TRBJ1-5	TRBV18	.	CASSPGLSQPQHF	TGTGCCAGCTCACCGGGGCTTAGTCAGCCCCAGCATTTT
.	TRBJ2-2	TRBV7-2	TRBD2	CASSLAGGPRTGELFF	TGTGCCAGCAGCCTAGCGGGGGGGCCGAGGACCGGGGAGCTGTTTTTT
.	TRBJ1-2	TRBV5-8	.	CASSLSGDYGYTF	TGTGCCAGCAGCTTGTCAGGGGACTATGGCTACACCTTC
.	TRBJ2-5	TRBV10-2	.	CATLGVSPYQETQYF	TGCGCCACCCTCGGGGTTTCCCCGTACCAAGAGACCCAGTACTTC
.	TRBJ2-4	TRBV7-8	TRBD2	CASSSGSGGNIQYF	TGTGCCAGCAGCTCCGGCTCGGGAGGGAACATTCAGTACTTC
few	TRBJ1-2	TRBV5-6	.	CASSLVGDDYGYTF	TGTGCCAGCAGCTTGGTCGGGGATGACTATGGCTACACCTTC
few	TRBJ1-2	TRBV4-1	.	CASSQVAGRRGYTF	TGCGCCAGCAGCCAAGTGGCGGGAAGAAGGGGCTACACCTTC
.	TRBJ2-7	TRBV27	.	CASSLTGSYEQYF	TGTGCCAGCAGTTTAACAGGTTCCTACGAGCAGTACTTC
once	TRBJ2-5	TRBV15	.	CATSREGVHETQYF	TGTGCCACCAGCAGAGAAGGGGTACACGAGACCCAGTACTTC
.	TRBJ1-2	TRBV5-8	TRBD1	CASVGQGVLMLRGYTF	TGTGCCAGCGTGGGACAGGGGGTCTTAATGTTGCGTGGCTACACCTTC
.	TRBJ1-4	TRBV29-1	.	CSGEGGEHEKLFF	TGCAGCGGGGAGGGGGGGGAGCATGAAAAACTGTTTTTT
.	TRBJ2-7	TRBV30	TRBD1	CAWSVGTGPYEQYF	TGTGCCTGGAGTGTAGGGACAGGACCCTACGAGCAGTACTTC
.	TRBJ2-7	TRBV6-5	TRBD1	CASRLTGTVNYEQYF	TGTGCCAGCCGTCTGACCGGGACAGTAAACTACGAGCAGTACTTC
few	TRBJ1-5	TRBV4-2	.	CASSQDSTASNQPQHF	TGTGCCAGCAGCCAAGATTCGACAGCGAGCAATCAGCCCCAGCATTTT
.	TRBJ1-4	TRBV4-1	.	CASSQPGNEKLFF	TGCGCCAGCAGCCAGCCCGGGAATGAAAAACTGTTTTTT
.	TRBJ2-1	TRBV21-1	.	CASSLRGQWYNEQFF	TGTGCCAGCAGCCTCAGGGGGCAGTGGTACAATGAGCAGTTCTTC
.	TRBJ1-5	TRBV28	TRBD1	CASSLQDRVNQPQHF	TGTGCCAGCAGTTTACAGGACAGGGTAAATCAGCCCCAGCATTTT
.	TRBJ2-7	TRBV2	.	CASRLTGTYEQYF	TGTGCCAGCAGGTTGACAGGAACCTACGAGCAGTACTTC
.	TRBJ2-5	TRBV5-1	TRBD1	CASSERTGVETQYF	TGCGCCAGCAGCGAGCGGACAGGGGTTGAGACCCAGTACTTC
.	TRBJ1-1	TRBV29-1	.	CSVEGPGGRAFF	TGCAGCGTTGAGGGCCCCGGGGGTCGGGCTTTCTTT
.	TRBJ1-2	TRBV5-5	TRBD1	CASSLRTGAEYGYTF	TGTGCCAGCAGCCTAAGGACAGGGGCAGAGTATGGCTACACCTTC
.	TRBJ1-2	TRBV19	.	CASSIYGVDYGYTF	TGTGCCAGTAGTATTTACGGGGTAGACTATGGCTACACCTTC
.	TRBJ1-2	TRBV18	TRBD1	CASSSQGGVDYGYTF	TGTGCCAGCTCCTCTCAGGGGGGCGTCGACTATGGCTACACCTTC
few	TRBJ2-5	TRBV7-3	TRBD1	CASSLAGGQTQYF	TGTGCCAGCAGCTTGGCAGGGGGTCAGACCCAGTACTTC
.	TRBJ2-5	TRBV7-6	.	CASSRAGGLGETQYF	TGTGCCAGCAGCCGAGCCGGGGGGCTTGGGGAGACCCAGTACTTC
.	TRBJ2-1	TRBV15	.	CATSRVASEQFF	TGTGCCACCAGCAGAGTAGCGAGTGAGCAGTTCTTC
.	TRBJ1-1	TRBV5-1	TRBD1	CASSLGTGGISEAFF	TGCGCCAGCAGCCTAGGGACAGGGGGCATTTCCGAAGCTTTCTTT
once	TRBJ2-3	TRBV27	TRBD2	CASRLSSGGLTDTQYF	TGTGCCAGTAGACTCTCTAGCGGGGGGCTCACAGATACGCAGTATTTT
.	TRBJ2-7	TRBV5-1	TRBD1	CASSLAGEGGVYEQYF	TGCGCCAGCAGCTTGGCCGGAGAAGGGGGCGTTTACGAGCAGTACTTC
.	TRBJ2-3	TRBV29-1	.	CSATFTDTQYF	TGCAGCGCGACATTTACAGATACGCAGTATTTT
.	TRBJ2-7	TRBV5-1	.	CASSLNGLTYEQYF	TGCGCCAGCAGCTTGAACGGTCTAACCTACGAGCAGTACTTC
.	TRBJ1-2	TRBV10-3	.	CAISGQEYGYTF	TGTGCCATCAGTGGTCAAGAGTATGGCTACACCTTC
.	TRBJ2-7	TRBV7-3	TRBD2	CASSLGAGDSYEQYF	TGTGCCAGCAGCCTCGGGGCGGGAGACTCCTACGAGCAGTACTTC
medium-sized	TRBJ2-7	TRBV11-2	.	CASRSAQGDEQYF	TGTGCCAGCAGATCGGCTCAGGGCGACGAGCAGTACTTC
.	TRBJ2-5	TRBV5-1	TRBD1	CASSQSRGQGLETQYF	TGCGCCAGCAGCCAGAGTCGGGGACAGGGCCTAGAGACCCAGTACTTC
.	TRBJ1-4	TRBV2	.	CASRSGVGNEKLFF	TGTGCCAGCAGGTCCGGGGTGGGGAATGAAAAACTGTTTTTT
.	TRBJ2-7	TRBV19	TRBD2	CASSMGGVLSYEQYF	TGTGCCAGTAGTATGGGGGGGGTCCTGTCCTACGAGCAGTACTTC
.	TRBJ1-1	TRBV6-5	.	CASIPRPYMNTEAFF	TGTGCCAGCATCCCGCGGCCCTACATGAACACTGAAGCTTTCTTT
.	TRBJ2-7	TRBV5-1	TRBD2	CASSLGGLAGTGQQYF	TGCGCCAGCAGCTTGGGGGGTCTAGCGGGGACGGGGCAGCAGTACTTC
.	TRBJ1-4	TRBV6-1	.	CASGWGLTNEKLFF	TGTGCCAGTGGCTGGGGGCTTACTAATGAAAAACTGTTTTTT
.	TRBJ2-7	TRBV4-2	TRBD1	CASTPSRDRGYEQYF	TGTGCCAGTACACCTTCCCGGGACAGGGGGTACGAGCAGTACTTC
.	TRBJ1-2	TRBV18	.	CASSNGQYGYTF	TGTGCCAGCTCAAATGGACAGTATGGCTACACCTTC
.	TRBJ1-2	TRBV19	TRBD1	CASSPGTVPYTF	TGTGCCAGTAGCCCCGGGACAGTGCCCTACACCTTC
.	TRBJ1-1	TRBV5-1	.	CASSLLIQGRDTEAFF	TGCGCCAGCAGCTTACTGATACAGGGAAGGGACACTGAAGCTTTCTTT
once	TRBJ1-6	TRBV6-1	TRBD1	CASSSRQGLSPLHF	TGTGCCAGCAGCAGCAGACAGGGGCTTTCACCCCTCCACTTT
.	TRBJ2-1	TRBV27	TRBD2	CASSLRLAGGHDEQFF	TGTGCCAGCAGTTTACGACTAGCGGGGGGACACGATGAGCAGTTCTTC
.	TRBJ1-5	TRBV15	.	CATSRSWGGQPQHF	TGTGCCACCAGCAGAAGTTGGGGCGGCCAGCCCCAGCATTTT
.	TRBJ1-2	TRBV6-1	.	CASSGEFGGTIWVGGYTF	TGTGCCAGCAGTGGCGAGTTCGGTGGGACAATCTGGGTCGGGGGCTACACCTTC
.	TRBJ1-4	TRBV6-6	TRBD1	CASSYGTGPTNEKLFF	TGTGCCAGCAGTTACGGGACAGGTCCAACTAATGAAAAACTGTTTTTT
few	TRBJ1-5	TRBV4-1	.	CASSQQTGPQHF	TGCGCCAGCAGCCAGCAGACAGGTCCCCAGCATTTT
.	TRBJ1-6	TRBV19	.	CASSEGSSYNSPLHF	TGTGCCAGTAGTGAAGGGAGCTCCTATAATTCACCCCTCCACTTT
.	TRBJ1-1	TRBV6-6	.	CASSPRLFPAFF	TGTGCCAGCAGCCCCCGACTTTTCCCCGCTTTCTTT